These 30 T cell receptor beta chains were sequenced from one sample in a study of cytomegalovirus exposure and HLA in healthy donors. Clones were sequenced by immunoSEQ multiplex PCR, and TCRdb holds only the in-frame ones, with some missing. This sample yields 55,000 to 70,000 clones, of which around 92% are seen a single time; roughly 5.3% belongs to the top ten. Sequencing used PBMCs. These receptors originate from a man aged 18 to 30 in good health and CMV-seropositive.

This sequence joins TRBV5-1 and TRBJ2-4; 9 bases fit TRBD1. This CDR3 contains 16 residues. The germline V gene has CDR1 SGHRS and CDR2 YFSETQ. V shed 3 bases and J 2 bases; nucleotides not matched to a gene: 6. The CDR3: CASSWTGQGTKNIQYF. DNA of the CDR3: TGCGCCAGCAGCTGGACGGGACAGGGTACCAAAAACATTCAGTACTTC.

The rearrangement joins TRBV7-9 to TRBJ2-5; 8 bases agree with TRBD1. Germline V gene lookup returns CDR1 SEHNR and CDR2 FQNEAQ (reference sequence). The V gene end was trimmed by 2 bases and the J gene end by 1 base; junction bases not matched to a gene: 6. The CDR3 covers 16 residues. CDR3 sequence (DNA): TGTGCCAGCAGCTTACGAGGGACAGGACCCCAAGAGACCCAGTACTTC. The encoded protein is CASSLRGTGPQETQYF.

The chain is built from TRBV18 and TRBJ2-5; D is perhaps TRBD1 (5 bases). CDR3 length equals 13 residues. Trimming removed 6 bases from V and 9 bases from J, with 17 bases in between. CDR1 and CDR2 (germline): KGHSH, LQKENI. This CDR3 reads CASSLDKRSPQYF. In DNA, the CDR3 is TGTGCCAGCTCCCTGGACAAGCGTAGTCCCCAGTACTTC.

The chain has TRBV7-3 and TRBJ2-5, with TRBD2 identical over 12 bases. Losses at the gene ends were 2 bases for V and 4 bases for J; bases not matched to a gene: 5. Germline lookup yields CDR1 SGHTA and CDR2 FQGTGA. This CDR3 is built from 16 residues. This CDR3 is CASSLSSGRAGETQYF. CDR3 bases: TGTGCCAGCAGCTTATCTAGCGGGAGGGCCGGAGAGACCCAGTACTTC.

In this sample, this clone turned up once. The V gene is TRBV6-1, the J gene TRBJ1-5; perhaps TRBD1 as D (6 bases). Trimming took 6 bases from V and 7 from J, leaving 16 bases between them. This CDR3 is 14 amino acids long. Germline CDR1 and CDR2: MNHNS and SASEGT. CDR3 bases: TGTGCCAGCAGGAGAGGGGGGGCGGGCCAGCCCCAGCATTTT. Translated: CASRRGGAGQPQHF.

This rearrangement joins TRBV25-1 to TRBJ1-3; TRBD1 matches 8 bases. Germline V lookup: CDR1 MGHDK, CDR2 SYGVNS. The CDR3 runs 15 residues. Trimming removed 1 base from V and 4 bases from J; junction bases left unmatched: 3. CDR3 protein: CASSESGGAGNTIYF. For the CDR3, the DNA is TGTGCCAGCAGTGAATCAGGGGGCGCGGGAAACACCATATATTTT.

The chain uses TRBV10-3 and TRBJ2-3; 9 nucleotides match TRBD2. Germline loops: CDR1 ENHRY, CDR2 SYGVKD. J gave up 3 bases and V 0 bases, and 7 bases lay outside the gene matches. The CDR3 sequence is 17 residues long. CDR3 DNA: TGTGCCATCAGTGAGTCGACTCGCGGGAGGGGAACAGATACGCAGTATTTT. Its protein is CAISESTRGRGTDTQYF.

The gene calls are TRBV6-5 and TRBJ1-1; 7 nucleotides line up with TRBD1. Germline CDR1 reads MNHEY; CDR2 reads SVGAGI. This CDR3 is 15 amino acids long. V dropped 8 bases and J dropped 5; count of bases not matched to a gene: 14. The CDR3 DNA reads TGTGCCAGCCATCGGCAGGGCGCAGGGGGGACTGAAGCTTTCTTT. It yields the protein CASHRQGAGGTEAFF.

J is TRBJ1-1 and V is TRBV28, with D possibly TRBD1 on 5 matching bases. Germline V gene lookup returns CDR1 MDHEN and CDR2 SYDVKM. The CDR3 covers 13 residues. Between the trimmed V and J ends, which lost 3 bases and 3 bases, there was a span of 8 bases. The CDR3 DNA reads TGTGCCAGCAGTTTTAAGGGGTACACTGAAGCTTTCTTT. It translates to CASSFKGYTEAFF.

The chain joins TRBV11-2 to TRBJ1-2; D perhaps matches TRBD1 (5 bases). Germline V gene sequence: CDR1 SGHAT, CDR2 FQNNGV. The CDR3 covers 13 residues. The V end was cut by 4 bases, the J end by 3 bases, with 9 bases between. DNA of the CDR3: TGTGCCAGCAGCTCAGGACAACACTATGGCTACACCTTC. This codes for CASSSGQHYGYTF.

The chain recombines TRBV10-1 with TRBJ2-2; TRBD1 matches 8 bases. This CDR3 has 14 amino acids. Germline values: CDR1 WNHNN, CDR2 SYGVQD (reference sequence). The V segment lost 4 bases and the J segment 5 bases; nucleotides outside the gene matches: 3. The CDR3 region is CASSAHRGTGELFF. CDR3 nucleotides: TGCGCCAGCAGTGCACACAGGGGGACCGGGGAGCTGTTTTTT.

The V call is TRBV10-2, the J call TRBJ1-5; D might be TRBD1 (5 bases). The CDR3 has 15 amino acids. In germline, CDR1 is WSHSY, CDR2 SAAADI. V shed 1 base and J shed 4 bases, with 11 bases lying between them. CDR3 protein: CASSEFGGVNQPQHF. The DNA of the CDR3 is TGCGCCAGCAGTGAGTTCGGGGGGGTAAATCAGCCCCAGCATTTT.

This chain links TRBV19 with TRBJ2-1; 8 positions match TRBD2. This CDR3 comprises 15 residues. Trimming removed 3 bases from V and 8 bases from J; junction bases left unmatched: 9. Germline V gives CDR1 LNHDA, CDR2 SQIVND (reference sequence). CDR3 DNA: TGTGCCAGTAGTATCAGGGGACTAGTGGCGGATGAGCAGTTCTTC. It yields the protein CASSIRGLVADEQFF.

The J gene is TRBJ2-7, the V gene TRBV18; D is unresolved. The CDR3 extends over 14 amino acids. Between the trimmed V and J ends, which lost 1 base and 1 base, there was a span of 8 bases. CDR1 and CDR2 (germline): KGHSH, LQKENI. The DNA of the CDR3 is TGTGCCAGCTCACCACGTGCAGGTTCCTACGAGCAGTACTTC. Protein sequence: CASSPRAGSYEQYF.

This chain links TRBV5-5 with TRBJ2-7, with D possibly being TRBD1 (6 bases). V was pared by 0 bases and J by 0 bases, with 10 bases between. Germline CDR1 SGHKS, CDR2 YYEKEE (reference sequence). The CDR3 runs to 15 residues. As DNA, the CDR3 is TGTGCCAGCAGCTTGGGACAGGCGAGCTCCTACGAGCAGTACTTC. Protein sequence: CASSLGQASSYEQYF.

The chain uses TRBV9 and TRBJ2-1; D might be TRBD2 (5 bases). The CDR3 contains 14 residues. Trimming pared 0 bases from V and 2 bases from J, leaving 6 bases between. Germline loops: CDR1 SGDLS, CDR2 YYNGEE. The CDR3 bases are TGTGCCAGCAGCGTAGAAGCGGCCTACAATGAGCAGTTCTTC. It is translated as CASSVEAAYNEQFF.

This chain connects TRBV6-5 to TRBJ2-7; D perhaps matches TRBD1 (6 bases). V dropped 4 bases and J dropped 6 bases, with 16 bases sitting between them. CDR1 MNHEY and CDR2 SVGAGI come from the germline V gene. CDR3 size: 14 residues. CDR3 nucleotide sequence: TGTGCCAGCAGTTTACAGGGTATCGAGGGCGAGCAGTACTTC. It specifies CASSLQGIEGEQYF.

The CDR3 DNA reads TGTGCCAGCAGTTTTCCGGGGGATAACACCGGGGAGCTGTTTTTT. Protein sequence: CASSFPGDNTGELFF. The chain uses TRBV28 and TRBJ2-2; a possible D gene is TRBD2 (6 bases). Germline loops: CDR1 MDHEN, CDR2 SYDVKM. This CDR3 comprises 15 residues. The V end was cut by 3 bases, the J end by 2 bases, with 10 bases between.

V is TRBV5-4 and J is TRBJ1-2, with D perhaps TRBD1 (5 bases). Trimming left V 5 bases short and J 2 bases short, with 7 bases between. Looked up from germline, CDR1 is SGHNT and CDR2 is YYREEE (reference sequence). This CDR3 is 12 amino acids long. In DNA form, the CDR3 reads TGTGCCAGCAGTTCAGGGAACTATGGCTACACCTTC. Translated: CASSSGNYGYTF.

The chain couples TRBV5-1 to TRBJ2-7; D possibly corresponds to TRBD1 (6 bases). The CDR3 is 16 residues long. V lost 0 bases to trimming and J lost 4 bases, with 17 bases between them. Germline CDR1 SGHRS, CDR2 YFSETQ. The CDR3: CASSLDRVVGAYEQYF. The CDR3 DNA is TGCGCCAGCAGCTTGGACAGGGTCGTGGGAGCGTACGAGCAGTACTTC.

V usage is TRBV9 and J usage is TRBJ1-2; 8 nucleotides agree with TRBD1. There are 13 residues in the CDR3. CDR1 is SGDLS, CDR2 YYNGEE, per germline. J gave up 6 bases and V 0 bases, and 1 base lay outside the gene matches. CDR3 DNA sequence: TGTGCCAGCAGCGTAGGGACAGGGCATGGCTACACCTTC. Protein product: CASSVGTGHGYTF. Full variable domain (rest looked up from reference TRBV9 and TRBJ1-2): DSGVTQTPKHLITATGQRVTLRCSPRSGDLSVYWYQQSLDQGLQFLIQYYNGEERAKGNILERFSAQQFPDLHSELNLSSLELGDSALYFCASSVGTGHGYTFGSGTRLTVV.

The chain links TRBV9 to TRBJ2-2; 7 nucleotides align to TRBD2. V trimming: 0 bases; J trimming: 1 base; junction bases outside the gene matches: 3. The CDR3 is 16 residues long. Germline V gene lookup returns CDR1 SGDLS and CDR2 YYNGEE. The CDR3 DNA is TGTGCCAGCAGCGTAGGCTGGGGGGGGAACACCGGGGAGCTGTTTTTT. It yields the protein CASSVGWGGNTGELFF.

The V and J genes are TRBV5-4 and TRBJ2-3; possibly TRBD2 for D (6 bases). The CDR3 consists of 14 residues. The germline V gene has CDR1 SGHNT and CDR2 YYREEE (reference sequence). Trimming stripped 0 bases from V and 5 bases from J, with 10 bases between. The CDR3 is CASSLVGGGDTQYF. As DNA, the CDR3 is TGTGCCAGCAGCTTGGTGGGGGGTGGAGATACGCAGTATTTT.

The chain is built from TRBV6-1 and TRBJ1-1; possibly TRBD1 for D (6 bases). This CDR3 has 13 residues. CDR1 is MNHNS, CDR2 SASEGT, per germline. Deletions cut 8 bases from V and 3 bases from J, with 13 bases between. The CDR3 sequence is CASAIKGDTEAFF. CDR3 nucleotides: TGTGCCAGCGCGATAAAGGGGGACACTGAAGCTTTCTTT.

This clone was recorded once. The chain has TRBV5-1 and TRBJ2-1; TRBD1 might be the D (5 bases). The CDR3 covers 15 residues. V shed 0 bases and J shed 6 bases, with 13 bases lying between them. CDR1 SGHRS and CDR2 YFSETQ come from the germline V gene. For the CDR3, the DNA is TGCGCCAGCAGCTTGGAAGTCGGCAGGGCCAATGAGCAGTTCTTC. Translated: CASSLEVGRANEQFF.

V is TRBV9 and J is TRBJ1-2, with D tentatively TRBD1 (5 bases). From germline, CDR1 is SGDLS and CDR2 YYNGEE. Trimming removed 4 bases at V and 2 bases at J, with 18 bases between. The CDR3 is 16 amino acids. The CDR3 DNA follows: TGTGCCAGCAGCCCCTCGGGGGGGGGTTACAACTATGGCTACACCTTC. Translating it yields CASSPSGGGYNYGYTF.

The chain combines TRBV28 with TRBJ1-5, with a weak D call TRBD1 (5 bases). With 1 base removed from V and 5 bases from J, the gap between germline ends came to 6 bases. This CDR3 is 13 amino acids long. Germline loops: CDR1 MDHEN, CDR2 SYDVKM. This CDR3 reads CASSLSGDQPQHF. As DNA, the CDR3 is TGTGCCAGCAGTTTATCGGGGGATCAGCCCCAGCATTTT.

This chain connects TRBV1 to TRBJ1-3; the table's D gene call, TRBD1, was not cross checked with the DNA. TRBV1 is reported as a pseudogene. The CDR3 has 16 amino acids. This chain's CDR3 is CTSSQDFGTVGNTIYF. The CDR3 DNA sequence: TGCACCAGCAGCCAAGATTTCGGGACAGTCGGAAACACCATATATTTT.

V gene TRBV5-1 combines with J gene TRBJ2-1, with 7 nucleotides matching TRBD2. Germline values: CDR1 SGHRS, CDR2 YFSETQ. The CDR3 sequence is 15 residues long. V lost 6 bases, J lost 4 bases, and 10 bases stayed unmatched. The CDR3 loop reads CASTRTSAGYNEQFF. The CDR3 DNA follows: TGCGCCAGCACCCGCACTAGCGCCGGATACAATGAGCAGTTCTTC.

The CDR3 region has the DNA TGTGCCTGGAGTCCCGGGGGTAGGAACACTGAAGCTTTCTTT. This sequence encodes CAWSPGGRNTEAFF. The chain combines TRBV30 with TRBJ1-1; possible D gene TRBD1, 5 bases. CDR1 GTSNPN and CDR2 SVGIG come from the germline V gene (reference sequence). The CDR3 consists of 14 residues. Trimming stripped 2 bases from V and 1 base from J, with 11 bases between. Variable domain in full (rest from reference TRBV30 and TRBJ1-1): SQTIHQWPATLVQPVGSPLSLECTVEGTSNPNLYWYRQAAGRGLQLLFYSVGIGQISSEVPQNLSASRPQDRQFILSSKKLLLSDSGFYLCAWSPGGRNTEAFFGQGTRLTVV.